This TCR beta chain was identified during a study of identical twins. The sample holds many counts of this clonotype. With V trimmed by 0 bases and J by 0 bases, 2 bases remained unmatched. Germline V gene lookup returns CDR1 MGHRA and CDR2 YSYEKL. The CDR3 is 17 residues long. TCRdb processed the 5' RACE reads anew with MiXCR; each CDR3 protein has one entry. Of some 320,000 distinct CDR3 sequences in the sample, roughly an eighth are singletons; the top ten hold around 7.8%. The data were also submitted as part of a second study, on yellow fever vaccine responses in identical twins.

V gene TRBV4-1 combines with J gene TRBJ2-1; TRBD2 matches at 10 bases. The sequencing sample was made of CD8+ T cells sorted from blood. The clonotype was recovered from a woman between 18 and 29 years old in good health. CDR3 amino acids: CASSQEGLAVSYNEQFF. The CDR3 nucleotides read TGCGCCAGCAGCCAAGAAGGACTAGCGGTCTCCTACAATGAGCAGTTCTTC.